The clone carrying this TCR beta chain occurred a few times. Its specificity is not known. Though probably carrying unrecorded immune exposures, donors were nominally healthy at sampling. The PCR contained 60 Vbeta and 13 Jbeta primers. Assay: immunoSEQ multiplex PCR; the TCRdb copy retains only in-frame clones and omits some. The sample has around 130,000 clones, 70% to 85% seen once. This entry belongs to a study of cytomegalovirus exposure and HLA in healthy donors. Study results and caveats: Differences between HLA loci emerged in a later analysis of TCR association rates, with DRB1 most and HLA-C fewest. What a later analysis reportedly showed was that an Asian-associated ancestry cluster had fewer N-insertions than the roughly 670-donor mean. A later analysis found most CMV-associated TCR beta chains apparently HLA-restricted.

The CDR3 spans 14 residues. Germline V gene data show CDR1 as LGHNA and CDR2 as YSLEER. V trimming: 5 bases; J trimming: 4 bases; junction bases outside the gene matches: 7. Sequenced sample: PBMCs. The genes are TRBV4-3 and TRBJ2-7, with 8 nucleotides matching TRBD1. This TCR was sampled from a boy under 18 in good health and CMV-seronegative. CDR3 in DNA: TGCGCCAGCAGCGCTCGGACAGGGAGTTACGAGCAGTACTTC. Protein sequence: CASSARTGSYEQYF.